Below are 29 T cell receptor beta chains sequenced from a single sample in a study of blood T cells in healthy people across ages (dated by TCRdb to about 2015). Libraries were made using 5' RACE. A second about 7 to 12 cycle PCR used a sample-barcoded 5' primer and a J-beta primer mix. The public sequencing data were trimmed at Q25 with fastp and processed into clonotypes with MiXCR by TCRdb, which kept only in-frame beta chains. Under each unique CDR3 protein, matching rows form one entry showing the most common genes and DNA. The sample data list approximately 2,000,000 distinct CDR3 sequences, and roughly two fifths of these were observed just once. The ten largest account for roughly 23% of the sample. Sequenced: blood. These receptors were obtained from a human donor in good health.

The CDR3 coding sequence is TGTGCCAGCTGTACAGGGTTTTCGCCTGATACGCAGTATTTT. Its translation is CASCTGFSPDTQYF. The chain carries TRBV6-5 and TRBJ2-3; D is possibly TRBD1 (6 bases). The CDR3 loop spans 14 amino acids. V lost 8 bases and J lost 6, with 18 bases in between. Germline V CDR1 and CDR2: MNHEY, SVGAGI.

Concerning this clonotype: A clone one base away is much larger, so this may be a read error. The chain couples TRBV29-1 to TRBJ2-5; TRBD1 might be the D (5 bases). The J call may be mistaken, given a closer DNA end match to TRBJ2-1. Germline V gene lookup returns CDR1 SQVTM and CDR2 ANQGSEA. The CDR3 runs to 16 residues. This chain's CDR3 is CSVQKGTWTPEETQFF. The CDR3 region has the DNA TGCAGCGTCCAGAAGGGTACCTGGACACCCGAGGAGACCCAGTTCTTC.

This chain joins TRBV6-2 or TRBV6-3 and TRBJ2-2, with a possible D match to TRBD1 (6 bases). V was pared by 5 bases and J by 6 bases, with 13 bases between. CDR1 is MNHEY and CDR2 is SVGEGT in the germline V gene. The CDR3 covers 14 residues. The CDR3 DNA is TGTGCCAGCAGTCCAATACAGGGTGCCGGGGAGCTGTTTTTT. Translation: CASSPIQGAGELFF.

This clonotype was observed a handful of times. The CDR3 here is CASSQSRRGEQYF. CDR3 sequence (DNA): TGCGCCAGCAGCCAGAGTCGGAGGGGTGAGCAGTACTTC. The genes are TRBV4-1 and TRBJ2-7; D is possibly TRBD2 (6 bases). V dropped 3 bases and J dropped 7 bases, with 13 bases sitting between them. The CDR3 is 13 amino acids. From germline, CDR1 is MGHRA and CDR2 YSYEKL.

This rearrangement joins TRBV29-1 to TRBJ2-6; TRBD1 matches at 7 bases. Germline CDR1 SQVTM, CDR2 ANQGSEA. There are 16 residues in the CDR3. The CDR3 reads CTALGQALGGANVLTF. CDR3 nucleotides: TGCACCGCTCTAGGACAGGCACTTGGGGGGGCCAACGTCCTGACTTTC.

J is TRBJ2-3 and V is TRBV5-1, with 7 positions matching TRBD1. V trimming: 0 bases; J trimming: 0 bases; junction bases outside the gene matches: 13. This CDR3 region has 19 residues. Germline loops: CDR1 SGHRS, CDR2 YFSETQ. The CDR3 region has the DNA TGCGCCAGCAGCTTGGAGCCTACAGGGGCCATCTCTAGCACAGATACGCAGTATTTT. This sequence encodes CASSLEPTGAISSTDTQYF.

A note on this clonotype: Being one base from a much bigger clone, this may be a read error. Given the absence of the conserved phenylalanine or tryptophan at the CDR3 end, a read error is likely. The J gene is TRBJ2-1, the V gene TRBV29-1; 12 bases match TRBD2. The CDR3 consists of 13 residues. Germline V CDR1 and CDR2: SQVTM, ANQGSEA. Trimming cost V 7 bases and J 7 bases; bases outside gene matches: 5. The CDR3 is CSARTSGVNEQFC. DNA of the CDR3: TGCAGCGCTAGGACTAGCGGGGTAAATGAGCAGTTCTGC.

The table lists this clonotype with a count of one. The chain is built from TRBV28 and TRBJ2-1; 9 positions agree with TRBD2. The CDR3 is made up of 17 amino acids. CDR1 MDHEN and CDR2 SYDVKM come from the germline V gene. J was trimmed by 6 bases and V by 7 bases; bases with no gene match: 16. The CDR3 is CASTTRRIAGARNEQFF. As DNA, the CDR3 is TGTGCCAGCACTACTCGTCGCATAGCGGGGGCTCGCAATGAGCAGTTCTTC.

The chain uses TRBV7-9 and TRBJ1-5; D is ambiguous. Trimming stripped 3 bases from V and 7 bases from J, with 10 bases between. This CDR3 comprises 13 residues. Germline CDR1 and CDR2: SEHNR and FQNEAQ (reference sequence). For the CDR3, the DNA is TGTGCCAGCAGCTTTGGGCTTGAGCAGCCCCAGCATTTT. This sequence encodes CASSFGLEQPQHF.

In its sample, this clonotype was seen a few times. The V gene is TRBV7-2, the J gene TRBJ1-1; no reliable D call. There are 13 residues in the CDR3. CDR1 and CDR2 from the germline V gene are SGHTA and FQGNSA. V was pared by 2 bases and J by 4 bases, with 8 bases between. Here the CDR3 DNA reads TGTGCCAGCAGCTTATATGAGTTCACTGAAGCTTTCTTT. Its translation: CASSLYEFTEAFF.

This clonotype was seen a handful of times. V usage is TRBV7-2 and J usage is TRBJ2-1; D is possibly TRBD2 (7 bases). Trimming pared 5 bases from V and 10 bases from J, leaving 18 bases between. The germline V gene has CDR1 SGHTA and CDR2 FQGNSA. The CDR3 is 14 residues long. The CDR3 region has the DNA TGTGCCAGCAGCCCCCTAGGGGGGGGTAGGGAGCAGTTCTTC. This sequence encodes CASSPLGGGREQFF.

As DNA, the CDR3 is TGCGCCAGCCGCGGGCCCGGACAGGGAGCAAACTATGGCTACACCTTC. It is translated as CASRGPGQGANYGYTF. The genes are TRBV5-1 and TRBJ1-2, with TRBD1 identical over 8 bases. In germline, CDR1 is SGHRS, CDR2 YFSETQ. Trimming at V came to 7 bases and at J to 2 bases, leaving 13 bases not matched to a gene. CDR3 length equals 16 residues.

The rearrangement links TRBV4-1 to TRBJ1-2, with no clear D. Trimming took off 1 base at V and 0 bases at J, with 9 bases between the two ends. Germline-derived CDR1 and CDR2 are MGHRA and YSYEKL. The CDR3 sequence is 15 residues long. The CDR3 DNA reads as TGCGCCAGCAGCCAAGGAAGGGTGGCTAACTATGGCTACACCTTC. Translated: CASSQGRVANYGYTF.

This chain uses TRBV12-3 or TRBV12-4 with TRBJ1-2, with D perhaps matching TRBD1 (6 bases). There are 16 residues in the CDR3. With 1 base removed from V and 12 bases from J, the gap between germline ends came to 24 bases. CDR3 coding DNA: TGTGCCAGCAGTTTAGGGGCAGGGTTTCTTTTGGGGGGCCACACCTTC. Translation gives CASSLGAGFLLGGHTF.

This CDR3 is CATSKMSLGEQFF. DNA for the CDR3: TGTGCCACCAGTAAAATGTCCCTCGGTGAGCAGTTCTTC. This chain joins TRBV24-1 and TRBJ2-1; D gene ambiguous. The CDR3 sequence is 13 residues long. Germline CDR1 is KGHDR and CDR2 is SFDVKD. V shed 6 bases and J shed 9 bases, with 14 bases lying between them.

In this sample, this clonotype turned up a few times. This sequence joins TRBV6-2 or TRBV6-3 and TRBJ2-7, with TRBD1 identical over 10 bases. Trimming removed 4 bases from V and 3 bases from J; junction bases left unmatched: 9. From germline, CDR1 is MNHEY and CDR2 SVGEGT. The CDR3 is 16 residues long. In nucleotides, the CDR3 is TGTGCCAGCAGTTTTCACACCGGGACAGGGGTCTACGAGCAGTACTTC. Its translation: CASSFHTGTGVYEQYF.

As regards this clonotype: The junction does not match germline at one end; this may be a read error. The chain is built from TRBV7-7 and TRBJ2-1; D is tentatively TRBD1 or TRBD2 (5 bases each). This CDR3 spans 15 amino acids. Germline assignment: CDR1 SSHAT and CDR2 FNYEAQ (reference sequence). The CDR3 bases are TGTGCTAGCAGCTTTAGGGACGGCCGGGGCAATGAGCAGTTCTTC. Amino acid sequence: CASSFRDGRGNEQFF.

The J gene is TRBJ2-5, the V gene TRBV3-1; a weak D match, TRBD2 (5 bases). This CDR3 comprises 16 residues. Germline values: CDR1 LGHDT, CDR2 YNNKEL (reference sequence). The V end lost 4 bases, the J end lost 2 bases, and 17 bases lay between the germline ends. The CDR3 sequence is CASSPLRPRGQETQYF. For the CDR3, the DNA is TGTGCCAGCAGCCCCCTCCGGCCAAGAGGGCAAGAGACCCAGTACTTC.

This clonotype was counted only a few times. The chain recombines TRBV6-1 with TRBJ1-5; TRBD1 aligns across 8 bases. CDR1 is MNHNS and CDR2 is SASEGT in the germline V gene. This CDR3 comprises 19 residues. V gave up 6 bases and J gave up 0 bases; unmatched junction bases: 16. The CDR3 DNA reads TGTGCCAGCAGCCGCCAGCAGTTACTCGACAGGGGTAGCAATCAGCCCCAGCATTTT. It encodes CASSRQQLLDRGSNQPQHF.

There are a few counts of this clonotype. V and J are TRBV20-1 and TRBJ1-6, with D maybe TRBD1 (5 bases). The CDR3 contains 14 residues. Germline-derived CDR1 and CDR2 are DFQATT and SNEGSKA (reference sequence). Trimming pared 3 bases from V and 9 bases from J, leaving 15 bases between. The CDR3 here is CSARSYQGGSPLHF. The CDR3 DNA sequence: TGCAGTGCTAGGTCGTACCAGGGCGGTTCACCCCTCCACTTT.

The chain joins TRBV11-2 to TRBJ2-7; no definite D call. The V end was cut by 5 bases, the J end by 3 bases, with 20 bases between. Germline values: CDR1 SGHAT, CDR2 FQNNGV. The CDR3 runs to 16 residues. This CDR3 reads CASSPITPQSYYEQYF. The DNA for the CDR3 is TGTGCCAGCAGCCCGATCACTCCCCAGAGTTACTACGAGCAGTACTTC.

CDR3 sequence reads: CASTPRDRDGQPQHF. The CDR3 DNA sequence: TGTGCCAGCACCCCTCGAGACAGGGACGGTCAGCCCCAGCATTTT. The rearrangement joins TRBV6-1 to TRBJ1-5, with 7 bases fitting TRBD1. The CDR3 spans 15 residues. The V and J ends lost 7 bases and 6 bases, in that order; junction bases with no gene match: 12. Germline CDR1 is MNHNS and CDR2 is SASEGT.

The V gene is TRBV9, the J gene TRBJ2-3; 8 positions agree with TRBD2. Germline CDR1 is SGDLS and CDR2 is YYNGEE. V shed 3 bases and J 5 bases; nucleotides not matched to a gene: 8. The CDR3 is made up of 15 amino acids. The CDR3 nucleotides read TGTGCCAGCAGCGCCTCCGGGACTAGGGGAGATACGCAGTATTTT. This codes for CASSASGTRGDTQYF.

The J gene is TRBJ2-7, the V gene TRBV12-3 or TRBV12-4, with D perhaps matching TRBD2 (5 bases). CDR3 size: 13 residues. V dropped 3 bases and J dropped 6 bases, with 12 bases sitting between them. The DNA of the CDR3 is TGTGCCAGCAGTTTTTCGATGGGAGTCGAGCAGTACTTC. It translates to CASSFSMGVEQYF.

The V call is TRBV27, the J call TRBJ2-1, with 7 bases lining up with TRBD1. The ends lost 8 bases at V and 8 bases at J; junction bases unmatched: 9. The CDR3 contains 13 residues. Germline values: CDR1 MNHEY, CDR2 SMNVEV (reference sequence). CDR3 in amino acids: CASGPGQYDEQFF. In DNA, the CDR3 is TGTGCCAGCGGTCCGGGACAGTACGATGAGCAGTTCTTC.

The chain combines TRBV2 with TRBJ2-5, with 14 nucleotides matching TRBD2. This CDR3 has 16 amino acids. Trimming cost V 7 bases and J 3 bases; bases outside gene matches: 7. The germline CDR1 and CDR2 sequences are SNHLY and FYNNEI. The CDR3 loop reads CASNTPGLAGEETQYF. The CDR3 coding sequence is TGTGCCAGCAACACACCGGGACTAGCGGGGGAAGAGACCCAGTACTTC.

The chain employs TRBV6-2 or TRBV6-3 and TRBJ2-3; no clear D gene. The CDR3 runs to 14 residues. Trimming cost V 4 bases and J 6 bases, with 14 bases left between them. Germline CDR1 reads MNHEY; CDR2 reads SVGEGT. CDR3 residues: CASSFLFMEDTQYF. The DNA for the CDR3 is TGTGCCAGCAGTTTCCTCTTCATGGAGGATACGCAGTATTTT.

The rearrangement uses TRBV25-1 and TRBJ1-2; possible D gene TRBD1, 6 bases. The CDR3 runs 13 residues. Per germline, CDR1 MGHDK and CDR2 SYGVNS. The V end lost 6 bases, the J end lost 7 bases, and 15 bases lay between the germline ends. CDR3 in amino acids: CASRGDTGSGYTF. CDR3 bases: TGTGCCAGCAGGGGGGATACAGGGTCTGGCTACACCTTC.

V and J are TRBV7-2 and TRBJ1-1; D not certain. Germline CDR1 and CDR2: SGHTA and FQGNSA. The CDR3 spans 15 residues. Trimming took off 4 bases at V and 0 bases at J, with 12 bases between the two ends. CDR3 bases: TGTGCCAGCAGCTCCCGGGTCGGACTGAACACTGAAGCTTTCTTT. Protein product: CASSSRVGLNTEAFF.